These T cell receptor beta chains were read from a single sample in a study of cytomegalovirus exposure and HLA in healthy donors. TCRdb's copy holds only in-frame clones and misses some; the assay was immunoSEQ multiplex PCR. In the table there are over 150,000 clones, about four fifths of which are singletons. The sample consisted of PBMCs. These receptor sequences come from a woman aged 45 to 65 in good health and CMV-seronegative. Each CDR3 is given with its conserved first and last residue. A D gene is named only where the DNA matches it firmly. Rows may omit the clone size; those that give it use once, few, many or a size class.

TRBD2 | TRBJ2-5 | NA | TRBV7-2 | TGTGCCAGCAGCTTAGATTCGCAAGGTAGCGGGTTCGGGGAGACCCAGTACTTC | CASSLDSQGSGFGETQYF
NA | TRBJ2-1 | NA | TRBV6-4 | TGTGCCAGCAGTGGGCAACCGGGTTACAATGAGCAGTTCTTC | CASSGQPGYNEQFF
NA | TRBJ2-5 | NA | TRBV21-1 | TGTGCCAGCAGCAAGCCCCCAGCGGGGGAGCGTATTGAGACCCAGTACTTC | CASSKPPAGERIETQYF
NA | TRBJ1-1 | NA | TRBV18 | TGTGCCAGCTCACTAGCAATGGGGCAGGGGACTGAAGCTTTCTTT | CASSLAMGQGTEAFF
TRBD1 | TRBJ1-6 | few | TRBV4-2 | TGTGCCAGCAGCCCTCGAGGGACAGACAATTCACCCCTCCACTTT | CASSPRGTDNSPLHF
TRBD2 | TRBJ2-7 | NA | TRBV7-2 | TGTGCCAGCAGCCTCCGGGGGGAGGGTTTACATAAGAACTACGAGCAGTACTTC | CASSLRGEGLHKNYEQYF
TRBD1 | TRBJ2-7 | NA | TRBV30 | TGTGCCTGGAGTCTCATGGGGACAGGCGACTACGAGCAGTACTTC | CAWSLMGTGDYEQYF
TRBD2 | TRBJ2-3 | NA | TRBV5-1 | TGCGCCAGCAGCTCGGGTGTGGGGAGGGGCACAGATACGCAGTATTTT | CASSSGVGRGTDTQYF
TRBD1 | TRBJ2-4 | NA | TRBV7-2 | TGTGCCAGCAGCCCACAGGGGGCGCGCTTAGTCGCCAAAAACATTCAGTACTTC | CASSPQGARLVAKNIQYF
NA | TRBJ2-7 | NA | TRBV5-1 | TGCGCCAGCAGCTTGTACGGCACGGAGAGCTCCTACGAGCAGTACTTC | CASSLYGTESSYEQYF
TRBD1 | TRBJ2-1 | NA | TRBV6-6 | TGTGCCAGCAGTTACTCAGGACAGGGGGACAATGAGCAGTTCTTC | CASSYSGQGDNEQFF
TRBD2 | TRBJ2-2 | NA | TRBV10-2 | TGCGCCAGCAGTGCAGCGGGAGGGCCGCACGGGGAGCTGTTTTTT | CASSAAGGPHGELFF
TRBD2 | TRBJ2-1 | NA | TRBV5-4 | TGTGCCAGCAGCTCCAACCGGGGGGGGGACAATGAGCAGTTCTTC | CASSSNRGGDNEQFF
NA | TRBJ2-7 | NA | TRBV5-6 | TGTGCCAGCAGCTTGGACCGGTCCTACGAGCAGTACTTC | CASSLDRSYEQYF
TRBD1 | TRBJ1-1 | NA | TRBV27 | TGTGCCAGCAGTTTGGACAGGTCGGTTGGAACTGAAGCTTTCTTT | CASSLDRSVGTEAFF
TRBD2 | TRBJ2-7 | NA | TRBV7-2 | TGTGCCAGCGAGCTTAGCGGGACCTCCTACGAGCAGTACTTC | CASELSGTSYEQYF
TRBD2 | TRBJ2-1 | NA | TRBV7-6 | TGTGCCAGCGGGGGATCGACTAGCGTCAGTGAGCAGTTCTTC | CASGGSTSVSEQFF
NA | TRBJ2-3 | NA | TRBV19 | TGTGCCAGTAGTCAGACAGGACCCGTCACAGATACGCAGTATTTT | CASSQTGPVTDTQYF
NA | TRBJ1-2 | once | TRBV25-1 | TGTGCCAGCAGTGACCGGACAGATCATGGCTACACCTTC | CASSDRTDHGYTF
TRBD2 | TRBJ2-7 | few | TRBV10-3 | TGTGCCACCCAGCGGGACGAATCCTACGAGCAGTACTTC | CATQRDESYEQYF
NA | TRBJ1-1 | NA | TRBV19 | TGTGCCAGTAGTATAGCCGGTTCGAACACTGAAGCTTTCTTT | CASSIAGSNTEAFF
NA | TRBJ2-3 | NA | TRBV19 | TGTGCCAGTAGTACCTCCTTCTCGGGAAATACGCAGTATTTT | CASSTSFSGNTQYF
NA | TRBJ2-7 | once | TRBV10-3 | TGTGCCATCAGAACCACTGGTCGAAGCTCCTACGAGCAGTACTTC | CAIRTTGRSSYEQYF
NA | TRBJ1-4 | NA | TRBV19 | TGTGCCAGTAGCTTCCTTAATGAAAAACTGTTTTTT | CASSFLNEKLFF
NA | TRBJ1-2 | few | TRBV4-1 | TGCGCCAGCAGCCAAGAAGGCCCCCTCGACATATATGGCTACACCTTC | CASSQEGPLDIYGYTF
NA | TRBJ1-1 | few | TRBV7-6 | TGTGCCAGCAGCGCCTCCGGGAGAGACACTGAAGCTTTCTTT | CASSASGRDTEAFF
NA | TRBJ2-7 | NA | TRBV6-1 | TGTGCCAGCAGTGAAGGGCACATCTCCTACGAGCAGTACTTC | CASSEGHISYEQYF
TRBD1 | TRBJ2-7 | once | TRBV4-1 | TGCGCCAGCAGCCGAACTCGCCAGGGGGCCCACGAGCAGTACTTC | CASSRTRQGAHEQYF